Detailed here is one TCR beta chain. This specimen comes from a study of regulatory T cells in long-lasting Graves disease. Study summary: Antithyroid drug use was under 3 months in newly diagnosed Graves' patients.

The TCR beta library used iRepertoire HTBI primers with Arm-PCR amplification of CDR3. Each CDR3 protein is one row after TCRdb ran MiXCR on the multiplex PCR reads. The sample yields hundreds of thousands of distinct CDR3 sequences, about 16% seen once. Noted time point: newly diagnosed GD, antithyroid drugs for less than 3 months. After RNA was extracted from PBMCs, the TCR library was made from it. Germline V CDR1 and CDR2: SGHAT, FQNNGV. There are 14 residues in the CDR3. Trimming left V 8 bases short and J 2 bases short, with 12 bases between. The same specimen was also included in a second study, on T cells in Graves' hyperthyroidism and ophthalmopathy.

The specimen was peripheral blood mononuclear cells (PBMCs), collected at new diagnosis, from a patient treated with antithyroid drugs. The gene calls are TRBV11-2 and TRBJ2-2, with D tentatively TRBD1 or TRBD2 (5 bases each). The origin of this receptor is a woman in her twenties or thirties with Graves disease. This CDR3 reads CASQPGPNTGELFF. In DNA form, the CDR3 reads TGTGCCAGCCAACCGGGACCAAACACCGGGGAGCTGTTTTTT.